These 27 T cell receptor beta chains were all obtained from the same sample, sequenced in a study of T cell changes during pregnancy in multiple sclerosis. Sequencing used immunoSEQ multiplex PCR; TCRdb keeps in-frame clones, though not all of them. The data contain about 98,000 clones, 92% of them singletons. The sequences come from peripheral blood, collected after pregnancy. The receptors here all came from a female donor in good health, enrolled as a control in a pregnancy study.

This chain's CDR3 is CASSNHRGRNTEAFF. The CDR3 DNA reads as TGTGCCAGCAGTAACCACCGGGGGAGGAACACTGAAGCTTTCTTT. The chain recombines TRBV11-2 with TRBJ1-1, with a possible D match to TRBD1 (5 bases). This CDR3 is 15 amino acids long. V was shortened by 6 bases and J by 1 base, with 15 bases between the two germline ends. CDR1 and CDR2 (germline): SGHAT, FQNNGV.

The rearrangement joins TRBV15 to TRBJ1-5; no clear D gene. The CDR3 length is 15 residues. V lost 7 bases and J lost 5, with 18 bases in between. Germline V gene sequence: CDR1 LNHNV, CDR2 YYDKDF (reference sequence). The CDR3 is CATTDGGQYDQPQHF. The CDR3 DNA follows: TGTGCCACCACGGATGGAGGCCAGTACGATCAGCCCCAGCATTTT. Full variable domain (outside the CDR3, taken from reference TRBV15 and TRBJ1-5): DAMVIQNPRYQVTQFGKPVTLSCSQTLNHNVMYWYQQKSSQAPKLLFHYYDKDFNNEADTPDNFQSRRPNTSFCFLDIRSPGLGDTAMYLCATTDGGQYDQPQHFGDGTRLSIL.

The rearrangement links TRBV19 to TRBJ1-2; 7 bases match TRBD1. The CDR3 sequence is 14 residues long. V lost 2 bases and J lost 4; bases outside the gene matches: 4. The V gene's germline CDR1 is LNHDA and CDR2 SQIVND (reference sequence). The CDR3 coding sequence is TGTGCCAGTAGTATATCAGCAGGGGGCTATGGCTACACCTTC. It yields the protein CASSISAGGYGYTF.

The chain has TRBV30 and TRBJ2-7, with D tentatively TRBD1 (5 bases). Germline V gene lookup returns CDR1 GTSNPN and CDR2 SVGIG (reference sequence). The CDR3 covers 15 residues. Trimming cost V 1 base and J 1 base, with 14 bases left between them. The CDR3: CAWSAPRVRSYEQYF. For the CDR3, the DNA is TGTGCCTGGAGTGCCCCCAGGGTTCGTTCCTACGAGCAGTACTTC.

The V gene is TRBV5-4, the J gene TRBJ2-1; tentatively, D is TRBD1 (5 bases). Trimming took off 3 bases at V and 0 bases at J, with 13 bases between the two ends. Germline V gene data show CDR1 as SGHNT and CDR2 as YYREEE (reference sequence). The CDR3 is made up of 16 amino acids. CDR3 sequence reads: CASSWGELSSYNEQFF. CDR3 sequence (DNA): TGTGCCAGCAGCTGGGGCGAGCTAAGCTCCTACAATGAGCAGTTCTTC.

J is TRBJ2-5 and V is TRBV7-9; a possible D gene is TRBD1 (5 bases). V was clipped by 1 base and J by 3 bases, with 9 bases between them. Germline CDR1 SEHNR, CDR2 FQNEAQ (reference sequence). This CDR3 spans 14 amino acids. The chain's CDR3 is CASSLESGKETQYF. DNA of the CDR3: TGTGCCAGCAGCTTAGAATCAGGGAAAGAGACCCAGTACTTC.

The rearrangement joins TRBV28 to TRBJ1-5; D is possibly TRBD1 (5 bases). Germline CDR1 MDHEN, CDR2 SYDVKM. V lost 2 bases and J lost 9, with 14 bases in between. The CDR3 runs 14 residues. CDR3 protein: CASSLQGAGWPQHF. As DNA, the CDR3 is TGTGCCAGCAGTTTACAAGGGGCCGGATGGCCCCAGCATTTT.

The J gene is TRBJ1-4, the V gene TRBV28; 7 positions match TRBD1. Trimming removed 3 bases from V and 12 bases from J; junction bases left unmatched: 7. The CDR3 length is 13 residues. Germline CDR1 is MDHEN and CDR2 is SYDVKM. CDR3 sequence reads: CASSFPGGYELFF. CDR3 in DNA: TGTGCCAGCAGTTTCCCAGGGGGATATGAACTGTTTTTT.

The V and J genes are TRBV6-1 and TRBJ2-1, with unresolved D. Trimming stripped 0 bases from V and 7 bases from J, with 13 bases between. The V gene's germline CDR1 is MNHNS and CDR2 SASEGT. There are 15 residues in the CDR3. For the CDR3, the DNA is TGTGCCAGCAGTGAAGCCTCGGATTCGGGTAATGAGCAGTTCTTC. Residues: CASSEASDSGNEQFF.

The J gene is TRBJ1-2, the V gene TRBV5-1, with D perhaps TRBD1 (5 bases). V was cut by 4 bases and J by 3 bases, with 19 bases left in between. This CDR3 region has 16 residues. CDR1 is SGHRS, CDR2 YFSETQ, per germline. In DNA form, the CDR3 reads TGCGCCAGCAGCCCCGTGGGGGGTCCGCGGGACTATGGCTACACCTTC. It encodes CASSPVGGPRDYGYTF. Variable domain in full (rest from reference TRBV5-1 and TRBJ1-2): KAGVTQTPRYLIKTRGQQVTLSCSPISGHRSVSWYQQTPGQGLQFLFEYFSETQRNKGNFPGRFSGRQFSNSRSEMNVSTLELGDSALYLCASSPVGGPRDYGYTFGSGTRLTVV.

The V and J genes are TRBV5-1 and TRBJ1-1, with unresolved D. Trimming left V 1 base short and J 1 base short, with 5 bases between. The CDR3 length is 13 residues. Germline values: CDR1 SGHRS, CDR2 YFSETQ. The DNA for the CDR3 is TGCGCCAGCAGCTTGAGCTCGAACACTGAAGCTTTCTTT. As protein: CASSLSSNTEAFF. Full variable domain (rest looked up from reference TRBV5-1 and TRBJ1-1): KAGVTQTPRYLIKTRGQQVTLSCSPISGHRSVSWYQQTPGQGLQFLFEYFSETQRNKGNFPGRFSGRQFSNSRSEMNVSTLELGDSALYLCASSLSSNTEAFFGQGTRLTVV.

The J gene is TRBJ1-1, the V gene TRBV6-5; the D is unclear. The CDR3 sequence is 15 residues long. Trimming removed 4 bases from V and 8 bases from J, with 20 bases in between. Germline V lookup: CDR1 MNHEY, CDR2 SVGAGI. In DNA, the CDR3 is TGTGCCAGCAGTTTAACCGCCCATCAGAATTCAGAAGCTTTCTTT. This translates into CASSLTAHQNSEAFF.

This clone has only a few counts. The CDR3 nucleotides are TGCGCCAGCAGCTTGGTAGCGGGAGAAGGCACCGGGGAGCTGTTTTTT. Its translation is CASSLVAGEGTGELFF. The chain employs TRBV5-1 and TRBJ2-2; 9 bases map to TRBD2. The germline CDR1 and CDR2 sequences are SGHRS and YFSETQ. This CDR3 has 16 amino acids. With 0 bases clipped from V and 4 bases from J, the junction kept 4 bases outside the gene matches.

The V and J genes are TRBV6-1 and TRBJ2-2; 12 bases fit TRBD2. CDR1 is MNHNS, CDR2 SASEGT, per germline. V gave up 4 bases and J gave up 1 base; unmatched junction bases: 1. The CDR3 runs to 16 residues. CDR3 sequence reads: CASSVTSGGNTGELFF. In DNA form, the CDR3 reads TGTGCCAGCAGTGTGACTAGCGGGGGGAACACCGGGGAGCTGTTTTTT.

The chain joins TRBV30 to TRBJ1-1, with D unclear. The germline gives CDR1 GTSNPN, CDR2 SVGIG (reference sequence). The length of the CDR3 is 15 residues. V shed 3 bases and J shed 1 base, with 15 bases lying between them. The CDR3 nucleotides read TGTGCCTGGAGGGGAGATCCGGTCCCGAACACTGAAGCTTTCTTT. This gives the protein CAWRGDPVPNTEAFF. Based on the CDR3 plus reference TRBV30 and TRBJ1-1, the full variable domain is SQTIHQWPATLVQPVGSPLSLECTVEGTSNPNLYWYRQAAGRGLQLLFYSVGIGQISSEVPQNLSASRPQDRQFILSSKKLLLSDSGFYLCAWRGDPVPNTEAFFGQGTRLTVV.

This rearrangement joins TRBV5-1 to TRBJ1-1; TRBD1 aligns across 7 bases. Trimming removed 2 bases from V and 0 bases from J; junction bases left unmatched: 4. Per germline, CDR1 SGHRS and CDR2 YFSETQ. CDR3 length: 15 residues. CDR3: CASSLPGQMNTEAFF. In DNA, the CDR3 is TGCGCCAGCAGCTTACCGGGACAGATGAACACTGAAGCTTTCTTT. The full variable domain, in which reference TRBV5-1 and TRBJ1-1 provide the parts outside the CDR3, is KAGVTQTPRYLIKTRGQQVTLSCSPISGHRSVSWYQQTPGQGLQFLFEYFSETQRNKGNFPGRFSGRQFSNSRSEMNVSTLELGDSALYLCASSLPGQMNTEAFFGQGTRLTVV.

The chain recombines TRBV4-1 with TRBJ2-7; 7 bases are shared with TRBD1. The germline CDR1 and CDR2 sequences are MGHRA and YSYEKL. CDR3 size: 14 residues. V lost 1 base, J lost 0 bases, and 0 bases stayed unmatched. In DNA form, the CDR3 reads TGCGCCAGCAGCCAAGGGGACAGCTCCTACGAGCAGTACTTC. This sequence encodes CASSQGDSSYEQYF.

This clone was recorded once. The chain links TRBV10-2 to TRBJ2-2; TRBD2 matches 13 bases. The CDR3 covers 15 residues. Germline CDR1 is WSHSY and CDR2 is SAAADI. Losses at the gene ends were 6 bases for V and 6 bases for J; bases not matched to a gene: 4. CDR3 loop: CASRGTSGAPGELFF. DNA for the CDR3: TGCGCCAGCAGAGGGACTAGCGGGGCCCCCGGGGAGCTGTTTTTT.

The chain joins TRBV18 to TRBJ1-3; a weak D match, TRBD1 (6 bases). The germline V and J ends were trimmed by 6 bases and 0 bases, with 9 bases remaining between them. Germline V gives CDR1 KGHSH, CDR2 LQKENI. This CDR3 region has 14 residues. In DNA form, the CDR3 reads TGTGCCAGCTCTCAGGGGAGCTCTGGAAACACCATATATTTT. Its translation is CASSQGSSGNTIYF.

V gene TRBV28 combines with J gene TRBJ2-7; 9 bases fit TRBD1. CDR3 length: 20 amino acids. Trimming at V came to 3 bases and at J to 2 bases, leaving 20 bases not matched to a gene. Germline CDR1 reads MDHEN; CDR2 reads SYDVKM. The CDR3 sequence is CASSFFYEGVRQGDTYEQYF. Here the CDR3 DNA reads TGTGCCAGCAGTTTCTTTTATGAGGGGGTAAGACAGGGGGATACCTACGAGCAGTACTTC.

CDR3 sequence: CASSEGQVNEKLFF. Here the CDR3 DNA reads TGTGCCAGCAGTGAGGGACAGGTTAATGAAAAACTGTTTTTT. V usage is TRBV6-1 and J usage is TRBJ1-4; 8 positions match TRBD1. This CDR3 comprises 14 residues. The germline V gene has CDR1 MNHNS and CDR2 SASEGT. The V and J ends lost 3 bases and 4 bases, in that order; junction bases with no gene match: 1.

The chain couples TRBV15 to TRBJ2-7; 8 bases are shared with TRBD2. The V and J ends lost 0 bases and 4 bases, in that order; junction bases with no gene match: 8. This CDR3 region has 16 residues. The germline V gene encodes CDR1 LNHNV and CDR2 YYDKDF (reference sequence). CDR3 residues: CATSREIPAGGYEQYF. CDR3 DNA: TGTGCCACCAGCAGAGAGATTCCTGCGGGGGGATACGAGCAGTACTTC.

The chain joins TRBV4-1 to TRBJ1-1; 10 bases map to TRBD1. There are 15 residues in the CDR3. V was pared by 3 bases and J by 4 bases, with 5 bases of the junction left unmatched. Germline V lookup: CDR1 MGHRA, CDR2 YSYEKL. CDR3 sequence reads: CASSHPTGGITEAFF. The CDR3 nucleotides read TGCGCCAGCAGCCATCCGACAGGGGGCATCACTGAAGCTTTCTTT.

V usage is TRBV30 and J usage is TRBJ1-2, with a weak D call TRBD1 (5 bases). Looked up from germline, CDR1 is GTSNPN and CDR2 is SVGIG (reference sequence). The CDR3 extends over 15 amino acids. The V and J ends lost 2 bases and 5 bases respectively, with 18 bases between them. The CDR3 is CAWSWYGGIGYGYTF. In DNA, the CDR3 is TGTGCCTGGAGTTGGTACGGGGGAATAGGGTATGGCTACACCTTC.

The chain couples TRBV18 to TRBJ1-1; no clear D. The CDR3 length is 13 residues. Germline CDR1 is KGHSH and CDR2 is LQKENI. Trimming took 6 bases from V and 2 from J, leaving 10 bases between them. DNA of the CDR3: TGTGCCAGCTCCATCGCAGGAAACACTGAAGCTTTCTTT. Residues: CASSIAGNTEAFF.

This chain joins TRBV19 and TRBJ1-1; D is undetermined. Trimming took 8 bases from V and 1 from J, leaving 8 bases between them. The CDR3 totals 12 residues. CDR1 is LNHDA, CDR2 SQIVND, per germline (reference sequence). CDR3 sequence reads: CASYTRNTEAFF. For the CDR3, the DNA is TGTGCCAGTTACACCCGGAACACTGAAGCTTTCTTT. Based on the CDR3 plus reference TRBV19 and TRBJ1-1, the full variable domain is DGGITQSPKYLFRKEGQNVTLSCEQNLNHDAMYWYRQDPGQGLRLIYYSQIVNDFQKGDIAEGYSVSREKKESFPLTVTSAQKNPTAFYLCASYTRNTEAFFGQGTRLTVV.

This chain joins TRBV5-4 and TRBJ2-7; TRBD1 aligns across 11 bases. Trimming cost V 3 bases and J 2 bases; bases outside gene matches: 10. The length of the CDR3 is 17 residues. Per the germline V gene, CDR1 is SGHNT and CDR2 is YYREEE (reference sequence). The CDR3 nucleotides are TGTGCCAGCAGCTCCTGGACAGGGGGCCTTTTGCCCTACGAGCAGTACTTC. Residues: CASSSWTGGLLPYEQYF. Based on the CDR3 plus reference TRBV5-4 and TRBJ2-7, the full variable domain is ETGVTQSPTHLIKTRGQQVTLRCSSQSGHNTVSWYQQALGQGPQFIFQYYREEENGRGNFPPRFSGLQFPNYSSELNVNALELDDSALYLCASSSWTGGLLPYEQYFGPGTRLTVT.